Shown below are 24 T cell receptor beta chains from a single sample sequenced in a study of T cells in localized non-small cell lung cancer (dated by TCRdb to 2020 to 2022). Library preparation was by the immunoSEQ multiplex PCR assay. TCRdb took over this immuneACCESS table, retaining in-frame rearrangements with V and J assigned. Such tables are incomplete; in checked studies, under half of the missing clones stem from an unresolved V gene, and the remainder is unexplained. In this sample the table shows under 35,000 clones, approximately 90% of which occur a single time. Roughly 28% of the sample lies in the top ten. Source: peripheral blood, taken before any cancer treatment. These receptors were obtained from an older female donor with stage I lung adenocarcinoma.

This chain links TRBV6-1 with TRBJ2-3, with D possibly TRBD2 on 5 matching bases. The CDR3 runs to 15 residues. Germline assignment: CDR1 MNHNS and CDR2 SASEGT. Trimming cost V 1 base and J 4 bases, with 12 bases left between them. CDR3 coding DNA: TGTGCCAGCAGTGAAGTCGGGGTTTCCCCAGATACGCAGTATTTT. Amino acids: CASSEVGVSPDTQYF.

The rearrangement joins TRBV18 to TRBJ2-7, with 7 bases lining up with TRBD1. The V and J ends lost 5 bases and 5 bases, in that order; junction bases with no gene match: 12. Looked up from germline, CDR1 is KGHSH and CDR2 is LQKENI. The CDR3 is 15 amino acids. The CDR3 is CASSDDKGAGDEQYF. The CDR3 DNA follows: TGTGCCAGCTCAGATGACAAGGGGGCGGGCGACGAGCAGTACTTC.

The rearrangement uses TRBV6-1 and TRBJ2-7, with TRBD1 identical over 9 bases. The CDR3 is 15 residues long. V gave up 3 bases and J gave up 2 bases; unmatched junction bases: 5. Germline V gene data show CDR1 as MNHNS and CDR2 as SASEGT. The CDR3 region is CASSEMRQGAYEQYF. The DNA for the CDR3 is TGTGCCAGCAGTGAGATGAGACAGGGGGCCTACGAGCAGTACTTC.

In DNA form, the CDR3 reads TGTGCCAGCAGTTACCCCCCCAAAAGCTCCTACGAGCAGTACTTC. Amino acids: CASSYPPKSSYEQYF. The rearrangement links TRBV28 to TRBJ2-7; D gene uncertain. Germline CDR1 and CDR2: MDHEN and SYDVKM. V was cut by 4 bases and J by 0 bases, with 13 bases left in between. The CDR3 is 15 amino acids.

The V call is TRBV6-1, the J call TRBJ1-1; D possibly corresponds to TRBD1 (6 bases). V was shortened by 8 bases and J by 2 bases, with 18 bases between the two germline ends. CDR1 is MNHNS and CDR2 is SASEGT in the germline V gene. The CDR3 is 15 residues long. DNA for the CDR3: TGTGCCAGCCAAGGACAGCCGTTTCTAAACACTGAAGCTTTCTTT. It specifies CASQGQPFLNTEAFF.

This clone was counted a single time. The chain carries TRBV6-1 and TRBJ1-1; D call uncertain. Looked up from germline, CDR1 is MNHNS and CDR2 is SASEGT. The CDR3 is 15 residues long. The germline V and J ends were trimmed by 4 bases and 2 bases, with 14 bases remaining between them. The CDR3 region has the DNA TGTGCCAGCAGTGCTGGCAGTTGGGGAAACACTGAAGCTTTCTTT. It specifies CASSAGSWGNTEAFF.

The CDR3 spells CAISRGAGQPQHF. The CDR3 bases are TGTGCCATCAGCAGGGGAGCGGGTCAGCCCCAGCATTTT. V usage is TRBV10-3 and J usage is TRBJ1-5; D is perhaps TRBD1 (6 bases). Trimming left V 6 bases short and J 6 bases short, with 12 bases between. CDR1 and CDR2 from the germline V gene are ENHRY and SYGVKD. The CDR3 sequence is 13 residues long.

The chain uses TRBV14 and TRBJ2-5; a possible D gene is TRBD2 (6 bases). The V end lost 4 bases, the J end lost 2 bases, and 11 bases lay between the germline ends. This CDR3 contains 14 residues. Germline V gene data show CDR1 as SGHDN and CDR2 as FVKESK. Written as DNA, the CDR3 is TGTGCCAGCAGCCTCTCCCGGGGGCAAGAGACCCAGTACTTC. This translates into CASSLSRGQETQYF. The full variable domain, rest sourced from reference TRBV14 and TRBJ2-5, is EAGVTQFPSHSVIEKGQTVTLRCDPISGHDNLYWYRRVMGKEIKFLLHFVKESKQDESGMPNNRFLAERTGGTYSTLKVQPAELEDSGVYFCASSLSRGQETQYFGPGTRLLVL.

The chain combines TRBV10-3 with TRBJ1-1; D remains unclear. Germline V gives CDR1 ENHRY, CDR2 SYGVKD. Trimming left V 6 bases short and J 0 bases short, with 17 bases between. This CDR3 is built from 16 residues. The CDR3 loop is CAISPFSSGMNTEAFF. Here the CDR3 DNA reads TGTGCCATCAGCCCCTTCTCCTCGGGGATGAACACTGAAGCTTTCTTT.

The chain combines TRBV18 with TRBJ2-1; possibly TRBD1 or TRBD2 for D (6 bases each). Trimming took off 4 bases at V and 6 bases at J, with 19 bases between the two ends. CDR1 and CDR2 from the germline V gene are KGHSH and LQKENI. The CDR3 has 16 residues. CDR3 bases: TGTGCCAGCTCACTAACACAGGGAGGATTAGGCAATGAGCAGTTCTTC. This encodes CASSLTQGGLGNEQFF.

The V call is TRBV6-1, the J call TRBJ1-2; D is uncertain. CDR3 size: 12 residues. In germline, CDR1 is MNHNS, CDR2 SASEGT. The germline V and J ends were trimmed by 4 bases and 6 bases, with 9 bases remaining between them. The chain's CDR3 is CASSVVNNGYTF. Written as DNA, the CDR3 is TGTGCCAGCAGTGTGGTAAATAATGGCTACACCTTC.

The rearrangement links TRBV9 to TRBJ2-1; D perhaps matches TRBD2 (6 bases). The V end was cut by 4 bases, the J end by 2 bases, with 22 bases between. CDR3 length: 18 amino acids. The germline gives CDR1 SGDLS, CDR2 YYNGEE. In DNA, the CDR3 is TGTGCCAGCAGCCCCCCCGGGCCAACTAGCCTCCCCTACAATGAGCAGTTCTTC. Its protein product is CASSPPGPTSLPYNEQFF. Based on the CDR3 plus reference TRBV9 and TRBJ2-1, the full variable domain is DSGVTQTPKHLITATGQRVTLRCSPRSGDLSVYWYQQSLDQGLQFLIQYYNGEERAKGNILERFSAQQFPDLHSELNLSSLELGDSALYFCASSPPGPTSLPYNEQFFGPGTRLTVL.

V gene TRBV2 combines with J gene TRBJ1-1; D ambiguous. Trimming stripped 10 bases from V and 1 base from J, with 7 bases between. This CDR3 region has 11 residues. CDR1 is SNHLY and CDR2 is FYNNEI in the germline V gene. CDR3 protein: CATRQNTEAFF. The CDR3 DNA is TGTGCCACCCGACAGAACACTGAAGCTTTCTTT.

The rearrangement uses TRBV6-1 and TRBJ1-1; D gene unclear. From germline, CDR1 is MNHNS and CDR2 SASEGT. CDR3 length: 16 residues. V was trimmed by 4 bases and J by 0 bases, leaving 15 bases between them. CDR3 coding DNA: TGTGCCAGCAGTGCCTCCTTTGGACTCTTGAACACTGAAGCTTTCTTT. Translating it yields CASSASFGLLNTEAFF.

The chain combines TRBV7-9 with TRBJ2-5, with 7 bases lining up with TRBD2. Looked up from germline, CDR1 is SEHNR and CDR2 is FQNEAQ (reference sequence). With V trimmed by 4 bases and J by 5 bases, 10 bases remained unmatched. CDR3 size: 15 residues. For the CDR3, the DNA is TGTGCCAGCAGCTCCGGACTAGTATGGGCGGAGACCCAGTACTTC. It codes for CASSSGLVWAETQYF.

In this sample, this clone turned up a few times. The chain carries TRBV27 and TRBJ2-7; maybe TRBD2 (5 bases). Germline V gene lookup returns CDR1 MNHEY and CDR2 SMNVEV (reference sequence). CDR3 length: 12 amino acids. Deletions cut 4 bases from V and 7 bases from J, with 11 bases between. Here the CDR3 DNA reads TGTGCCAGCAGTTCGGGATTGTGGGAGCAGTACTTC. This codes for CASSSGLWEQYF.

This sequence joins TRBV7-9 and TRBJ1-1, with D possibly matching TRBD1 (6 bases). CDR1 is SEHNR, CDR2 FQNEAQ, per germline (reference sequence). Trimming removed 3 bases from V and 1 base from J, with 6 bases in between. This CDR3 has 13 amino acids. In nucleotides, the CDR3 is TGTGCCAGCAGCTTGGACAGGAACACTGAAGCTTTCTTT. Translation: CASSLDRNTEAFF. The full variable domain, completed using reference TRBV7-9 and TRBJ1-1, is DTGVSQNPRHKITKRGQNVTFRCDPISEHNRLYWYRQTLGQGPEFLTYFQNEAQLEKSRLLSDRFSAERPKGSFSTLEIQRTEQGDSAMYLCASSLDRNTEAFFGQGTRLTVV.

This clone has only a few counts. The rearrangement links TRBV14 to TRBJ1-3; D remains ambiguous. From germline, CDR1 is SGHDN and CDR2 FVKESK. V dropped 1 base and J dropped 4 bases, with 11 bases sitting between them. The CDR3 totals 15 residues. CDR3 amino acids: CASSQVAVKGNTIYF. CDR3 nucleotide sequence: TGTGCCAGCAGCCAAGTAGCAGTTAAAGGAAACACCATATATTTT.

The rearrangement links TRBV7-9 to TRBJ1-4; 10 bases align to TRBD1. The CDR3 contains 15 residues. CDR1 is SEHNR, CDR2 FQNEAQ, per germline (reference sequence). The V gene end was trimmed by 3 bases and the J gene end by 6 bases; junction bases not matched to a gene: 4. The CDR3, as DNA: TGTGCCAGCAGCTTCGCCGGGACAGGGGATGAAAAACTGTTTTTT. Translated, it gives CASSFAGTGDEKLFF.

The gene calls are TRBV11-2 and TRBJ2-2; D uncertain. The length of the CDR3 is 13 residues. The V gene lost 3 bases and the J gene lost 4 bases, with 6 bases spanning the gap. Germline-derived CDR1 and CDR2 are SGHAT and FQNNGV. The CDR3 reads CASSFTPTGELFF. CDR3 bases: TGTGCCAGCAGCTTCACCCCCACCGGGGAGCTGTTTTTT.

The CDR3 DNA reads as TGTGCCAGTAGTTACGACAGCCCCTACGAGCAGTACTTC. Translation: CASSYDSPYEQYF. The chain employs TRBV19 and TRBJ2-7, with a weak D call TRBD1 (5 bases). Germline assignment: CDR1 LNHDA and CDR2 SQIVND (reference sequence). V lost 5 bases to trimming and J lost 2 bases, with 10 bases between them. The length of the CDR3 is 13 residues.

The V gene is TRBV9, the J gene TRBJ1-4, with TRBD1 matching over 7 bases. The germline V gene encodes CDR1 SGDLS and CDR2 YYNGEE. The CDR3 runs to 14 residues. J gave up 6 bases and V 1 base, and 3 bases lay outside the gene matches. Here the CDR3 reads CASSVKGADEKLFF. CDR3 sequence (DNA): TGTGCCAGCAGCGTAAAGGGGGCGGATGAAAAACTGTTTTTT.

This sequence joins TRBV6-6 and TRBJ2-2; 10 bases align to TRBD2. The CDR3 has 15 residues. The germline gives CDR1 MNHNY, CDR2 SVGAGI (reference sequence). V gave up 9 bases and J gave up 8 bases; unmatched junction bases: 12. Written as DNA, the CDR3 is TGTGCCAGAGGAAGAAGCGGGAGGGCCGCTGGGGAGCTGTTTTTT. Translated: CARGRSGRAAGELFF.

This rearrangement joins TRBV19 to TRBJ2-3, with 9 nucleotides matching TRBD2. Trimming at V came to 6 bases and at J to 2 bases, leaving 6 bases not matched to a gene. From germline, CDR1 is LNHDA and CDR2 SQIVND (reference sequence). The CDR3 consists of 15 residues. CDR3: CASRRAGGPTDTQYF. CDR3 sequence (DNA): TGTGCCAGTAGAAGGGCGGGGGGGCCCACAGATACGCAGTATTTT.